This T cell receptor beta chain was identified in a study of blood T cell repertoires in COVID-19. Original methodology: Counts of nucleated cells, estimated from reference gene primer amplification, were obtained. TCRdb's table, derived via immunoSEQ multiplex PCR, lists solely in-frame clones and lacks some. That table furnishes V, J and clone size, whereas the DNA furnished D and trimming. Counted here are under 60,000 clones, 87% occurring once; the ten biggest clones make up over 9.5%. CDR3 length: 15 amino acids. CDR1 and CDR2 from the germline V gene are MDHEN and SYDVKM. J lost 5 bases, V lost 4 bases, and 8 bases had no gene match.

The chain carries TRBV28 and TRBJ2-5; TRBD1 aligns across 9 bases. Input material: peripheral blood. This sequence was found in a human donor with acute or convalescent COVID-19. The donor label of this sample is uncertain. CDR3 nucleotide sequence: TGTGCCAGCAGTTACCAAAGGACAGGGGTTGAGACCCAGTACTTC. It specifies CASSYQRTGVETQYF.